Presented here are 10 T cell receptor beta chains from one specimen sequenced in a study of neurological immune-mediated disorders. Indicated time point: technical triplicate 1. A single record per CDR3 protein comes from TCRdb applying MiXCR to the 5' RACE reads. Of approximately 36,000 distinct CDR3 sequences listed, approximately 12% are singletons. What was sequenced was PBMCs. Source of these receptors: a man aged 55-75 years with HTLV-1-associated myelopathy (HAM/TSP).

Details on this clonotype: This may arise from a read error, as a much more abundant clone is one base away. The CDR3 DNA reads TGTGCCAGCAGCTCCTGGACTAGCGGGAAGGAGCAGTACTTC. Translated: CASSSWTSGKEQYF. V usage is TRBV6-5 and J usage is TRBJ2-7, with 12 bases identical to TRBD2. The V segment lost 6 bases and the J segment 7 bases; nucleotides outside the gene matches: 7. This CDR3 has 14 amino acids. Germline CDR1 reads MNHEY; CDR2 reads SVGAGI.

This clonotype was counted ten times or more. The genes are TRBV29-1 and TRBJ1-1; possibly TRBD1 for D (6 bases). Trimming removed 0 bases at V and 3 bases at J, with 8 bases between. The CDR3 is 13 amino acids. Germline values: CDR1 SQVTM, CDR2 ANQGSEA. The chain's CDR3 is CSVEDGGHTEAFF. CDR3 DNA: TGCAGCGTTGAAGATGGGGGGCACACTGAAGCTTTCTTT.

This clonotype was seen repeatedly, ten times or more. The V and J genes are TRBV20-1 and TRBJ2-1, with 10 bases identical to TRBD2. Trimming cost V 4 bases and J 6 bases; bases outside gene matches: 6. Germline V gene sequence: CDR1 DFQATT, CDR2 SNEGSKA (reference sequence). The CDR3 extends over 14 amino acids. The DNA for the CDR3 is TGCAGTGCTATCGCCCTAGCGGGAGCCAATGAGCAGTTCTTC. This sequence encodes CSAIALAGANEQFF.

This clonotype was seen ten or more times. The gene calls are TRBV12-3 or TRBV12-4 and TRBJ2-1; 13 nucleotides match TRBD2. The CDR3 consists of 18 residues. With V trimmed by 2 bases and J by 8 bases, 12 bases remained unmatched. The CDR3 region is CASSLITLAGGRWHEQFF. In nucleotides, the CDR3 is TGTGCCAGCAGTTTAATCACACTAGCGGGGGGGCGGTGGCATGAGCAGTTCTTC.

Many counts were recorded for this clonotype. The J gene is TRBJ1-4, the V gene TRBV7-8, with a weak D call TRBD1 (6 bases). V gave up 1 base and J gave up 7 bases, with 16 bases separating them. Germline V gene data show CDR1 as SGHVS and CDR2 as FQNEAQ. The CDR3 runs 16 residues. In DNA form, the CDR3 reads TGTGCCAGCAGCTTAGTCCCAGGGGAAAGAAGTGAAAAACTGTTTTTT. Residues: CASSLVPGERSEKLFF. Complete variable domain (other parts from reference TRBV7-8 and TRBJ1-4): GAGVSQSPRYKVAKRGQDVALRCDPISGHVSLFWYQQALGQGPEFLTYFQNEAQLDKSGLPSDRFFAERPEGSVSTLKIQRTQQEDSAVYLCASSLVPGERSEKLFFGSGTQLSVL.

This clonotype was detected ten times or more. The rearrangement uses TRBV5-6 and TRBJ2-7; D not resolved. This CDR3 is built from 11 residues. Germline CDR1 reads SGHDT; CDR2 reads YYEEEE. The V end was cut by 4 bases, the J end by 3 bases, with 5 bases between. The CDR3 reads CASSVNYEQYF. CDR3 in DNA: TGTGCCAGCAGCGTGAACTACGAGCAGTACTTC.

In its sample, this clonotype was seen many times. The V and J genes are TRBV6-5 and TRBJ2-7; D gene ambiguous. CDR1 is MNHEY and CDR2 is SVGAGI in the germline V gene. V was clipped by 2 bases and J by 3 bases, with 8 bases between them. This CDR3 has 13 residues. The CDR3 here is CASSYVAGYEQYF. CDR3 bases: TGTGCCAGCAGTTACGTGGCAGGCTACGAGCAGTACTTC.

This clonotype was picked up many times. This rearrangement joins TRBV5-1 to TRBJ2-1, with D uncertain. CDR1 and CDR2 (germline): SGHRS, YFSETQ. Trimming shortened V by 0 bases and J by 6 bases, and 13 bases separated the two germline ends. The CDR3 loop spans 15 amino acids. In DNA, the CDR3 is TGCGCCAGCAGCTTGGAACTACCCGTCGGCAATGAGCAGTTCTTC. Translating it yields CASSLELPVGNEQFF.

This clonotype was recorded many times. This chain joins TRBV24-1 and TRBJ2-1; TRBD1 matches 7 bases. The CDR3 loop spans 16 amino acids. After removal of 4 bases from V and 7 bases from J, the junction contained 12 bases not matched to a gene. CDR1 KGHDR and CDR2 SFDVKD come from the germline V gene. CDR3 residues: CATSDHLTGTGNEQFF. DNA for the CDR3: TGTGCCACCAGTGACCACTTGACAGGGACGGGGAATGAGCAGTTCTTC.

This clonotype turned up a few times. Written as DNA, the CDR3 is TGTGCCAGCAGCTTAGCGGAGGGGTCCTACGAGCAGTACTTC. Protein: CASSLAEGSYEQYF. J is TRBJ2-7 and V is TRBV11-2; TRBD2 might be the D (6 bases). Germline CDR1 SGHAT, CDR2 FQNNGV. The CDR3 has 14 amino acids. Trimming pared 1 base from V and 1 base from J, leaving 8 bases between.